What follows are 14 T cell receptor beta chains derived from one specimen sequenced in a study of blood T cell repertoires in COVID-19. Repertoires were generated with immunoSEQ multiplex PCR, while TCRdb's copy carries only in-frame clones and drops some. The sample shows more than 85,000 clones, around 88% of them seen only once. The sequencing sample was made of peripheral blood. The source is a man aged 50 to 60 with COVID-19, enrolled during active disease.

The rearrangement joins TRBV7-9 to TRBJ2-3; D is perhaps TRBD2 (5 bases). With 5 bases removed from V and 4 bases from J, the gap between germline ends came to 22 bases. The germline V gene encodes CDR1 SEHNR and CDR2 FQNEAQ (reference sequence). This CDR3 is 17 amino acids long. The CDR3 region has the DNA TGTGCCAGCAGCCCTAGTTGGCAGGACGGGAAGGCAGATACGCAGTATTTT. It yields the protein CASSPSWQDGKADTQYF.

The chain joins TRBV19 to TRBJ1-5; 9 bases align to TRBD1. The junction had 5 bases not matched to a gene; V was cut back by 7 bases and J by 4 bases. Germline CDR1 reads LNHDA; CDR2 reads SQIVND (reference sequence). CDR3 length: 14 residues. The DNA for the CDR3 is TGTGCCAGTAATAAGGACAGGGGTAATCAGCCCCAGCATTTT. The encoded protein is CASNKDRGNQPQHF.

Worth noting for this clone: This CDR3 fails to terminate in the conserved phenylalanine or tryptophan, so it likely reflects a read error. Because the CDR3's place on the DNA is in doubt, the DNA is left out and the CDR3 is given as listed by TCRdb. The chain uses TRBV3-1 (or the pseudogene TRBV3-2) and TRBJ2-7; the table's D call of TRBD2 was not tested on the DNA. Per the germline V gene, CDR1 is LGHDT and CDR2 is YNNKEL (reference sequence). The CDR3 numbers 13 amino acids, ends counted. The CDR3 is CASSQDRTSGVFI.

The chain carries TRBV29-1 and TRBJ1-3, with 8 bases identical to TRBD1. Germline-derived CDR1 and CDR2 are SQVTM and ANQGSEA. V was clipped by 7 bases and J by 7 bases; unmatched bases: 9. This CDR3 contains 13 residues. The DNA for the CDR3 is TGCAGCGGCTGGACAGGGTCCCCCAACACCATATATTTT. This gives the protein CSGWTGSPNTIYF.

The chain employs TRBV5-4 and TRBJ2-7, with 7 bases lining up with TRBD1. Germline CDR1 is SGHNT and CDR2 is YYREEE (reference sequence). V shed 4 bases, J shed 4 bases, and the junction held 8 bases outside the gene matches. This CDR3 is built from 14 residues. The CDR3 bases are TGTGCCAGCAGCGGACCCGGGACAGAATACGAGCAGTACTTC. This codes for CASSGPGTEYEQYF.

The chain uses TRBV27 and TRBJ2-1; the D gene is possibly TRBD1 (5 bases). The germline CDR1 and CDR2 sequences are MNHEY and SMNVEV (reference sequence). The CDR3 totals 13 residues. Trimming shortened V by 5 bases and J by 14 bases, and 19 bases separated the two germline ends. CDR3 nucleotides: TGTGCCAGCAGTCAATCCCCTGTGGGCAGGGAGTTCTTC. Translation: CASSQSPVGREFF.

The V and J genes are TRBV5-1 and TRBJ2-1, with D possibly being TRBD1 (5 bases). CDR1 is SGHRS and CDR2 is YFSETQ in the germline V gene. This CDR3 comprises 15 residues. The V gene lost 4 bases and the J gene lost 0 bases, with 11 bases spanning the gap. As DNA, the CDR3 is TGCGCCAGCAGCAAGGACACGAGCTCCTACAATGAGCAGTTCTTC. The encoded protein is CASSKDTSSYNEQFF. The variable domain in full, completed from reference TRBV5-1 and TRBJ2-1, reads KAGVTQTPRYLIKTRGQQVTLSCSPISGHRSVSWYQQTPGQGLQFLFEYFSETQRNKGNFPGRFSGRQFSNSRSEMNVSTLELGDSALYLCASSKDTSSYNEQFFGPGTRLTVL.

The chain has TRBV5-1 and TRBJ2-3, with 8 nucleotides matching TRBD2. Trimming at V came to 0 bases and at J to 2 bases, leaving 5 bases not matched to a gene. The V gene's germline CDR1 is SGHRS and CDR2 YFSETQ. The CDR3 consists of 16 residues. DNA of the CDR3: TGCGCCAGCAGCTTGGGGGCTAGCGGGTACACAGATACGCAGTATTTT. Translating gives CASSLGASGYTDTQYF.

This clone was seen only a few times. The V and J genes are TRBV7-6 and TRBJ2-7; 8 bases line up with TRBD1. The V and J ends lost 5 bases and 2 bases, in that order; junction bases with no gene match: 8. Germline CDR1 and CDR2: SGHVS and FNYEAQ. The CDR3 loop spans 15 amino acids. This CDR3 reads CASSPGQGLAYEQYF. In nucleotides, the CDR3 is TGTGCCAGCAGCCCTGGACAGGGCCTAGCCTACGAGCAGTACTTC.

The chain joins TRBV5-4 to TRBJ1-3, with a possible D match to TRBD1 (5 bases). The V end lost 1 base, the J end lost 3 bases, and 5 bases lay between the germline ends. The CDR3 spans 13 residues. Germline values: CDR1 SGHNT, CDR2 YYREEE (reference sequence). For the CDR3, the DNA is TGTGCCAGCAGCTTGCAGGGTGGAAACACCATATATTTT. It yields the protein CASSLQGGNTIYF. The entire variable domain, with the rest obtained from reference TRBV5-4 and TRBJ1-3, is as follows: ETGVTQSPTHLIKTRGQQVTLRCSSQSGHNTVSWYQQALGQGPQFIFQYYREEENGRGNFPPRFSGLQFPNYSSELNVNALELDDSALYLCASSLQGGNTIYFGEGSWLTVV.

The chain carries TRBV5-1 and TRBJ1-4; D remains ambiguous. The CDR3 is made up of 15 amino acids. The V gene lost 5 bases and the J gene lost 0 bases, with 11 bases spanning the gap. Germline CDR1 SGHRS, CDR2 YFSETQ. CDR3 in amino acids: CASSSGSSTNEKLFF. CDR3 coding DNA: TGCGCCAGCAGTTCCGGGTCCTCAACTAATGAAAAACTGTTTTTT. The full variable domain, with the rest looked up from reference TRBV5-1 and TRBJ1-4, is KAGVTQTPRYLIKTRGQQVTLSCSPISGHRSVSWYQQTPGQGLQFLFEYFSETQRNKGNFPGRFSGRQFSNSRSEMNVSTLELGDSALYLCASSSGSSTNEKLFFGSGTQLSVL.

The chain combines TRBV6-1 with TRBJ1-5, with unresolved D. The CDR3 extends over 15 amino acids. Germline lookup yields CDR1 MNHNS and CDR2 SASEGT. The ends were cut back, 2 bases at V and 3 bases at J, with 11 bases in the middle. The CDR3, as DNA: TGTGCCAGCAGTGAATTCGGAGGGTCCAATCAGCCCCAGCATTTT. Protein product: CASSEFGGSNQPQHF.

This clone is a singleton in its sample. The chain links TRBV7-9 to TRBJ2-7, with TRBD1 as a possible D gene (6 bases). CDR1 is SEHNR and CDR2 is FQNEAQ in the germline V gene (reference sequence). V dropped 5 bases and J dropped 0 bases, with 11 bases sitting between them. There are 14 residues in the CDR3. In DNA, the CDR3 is TGTGCCAGCAGCCCCAGGACAGACTCCTACGAGCAGTACTTC. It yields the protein CASSPRTDSYEQYF.

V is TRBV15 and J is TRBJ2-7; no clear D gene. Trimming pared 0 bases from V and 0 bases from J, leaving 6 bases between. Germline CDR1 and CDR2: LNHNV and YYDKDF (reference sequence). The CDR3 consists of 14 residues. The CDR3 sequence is CATSRDVHSYEQYF. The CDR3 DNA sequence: TGTGCCACCAGCAGAGATGTCCACTCCTACGAGCAGTACTTC.